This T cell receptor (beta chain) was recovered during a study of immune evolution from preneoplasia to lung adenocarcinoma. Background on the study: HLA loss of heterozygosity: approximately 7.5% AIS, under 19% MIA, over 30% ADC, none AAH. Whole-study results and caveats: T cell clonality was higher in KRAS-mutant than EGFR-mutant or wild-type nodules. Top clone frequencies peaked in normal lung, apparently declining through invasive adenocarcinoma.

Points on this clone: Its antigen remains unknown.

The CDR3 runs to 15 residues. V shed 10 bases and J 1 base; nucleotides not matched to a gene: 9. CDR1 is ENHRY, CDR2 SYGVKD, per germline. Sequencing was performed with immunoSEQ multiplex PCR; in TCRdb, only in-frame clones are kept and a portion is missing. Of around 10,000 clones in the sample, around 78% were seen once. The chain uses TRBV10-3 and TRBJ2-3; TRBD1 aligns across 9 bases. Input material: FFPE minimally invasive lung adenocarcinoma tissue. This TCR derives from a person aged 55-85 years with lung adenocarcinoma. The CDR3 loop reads CATTTGGKGTDTQYF. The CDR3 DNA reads TGTGCCACGACTACAGGGGGCAAAGGCACAGATACGCAGTATTTT.